The 7 T cell receptor beta chains below were found in one sample sequenced in a study of T cells in Graves' hyperthyroidism and ophthalmopathy. Amplification targeted TCR beta CDR3 regions from RNA transcripts. The TCR CDR3 was amplified in a first-round RT-PCR using the HTBI primer set. MiXCR, run by TCRdb on the multiplex PCR reads, gives a single entry per CDR3 protein. The table records a few hundred thousand distinct CDR3 sequences, over 10% of them present only once. Sequences were obtained from blood. All receptors derive from a woman aged 18-29 years with Graves' hyperthyroidism.

In this sample, this clonotype turned up many times. The chain recombines TRBV28 with TRBJ2-7; possibly TRBD1 for D (6 bases). The V gene lost 8 bases and the J gene lost 2 bases, with 22 bases spanning the gap. This CDR3 has 16 residues. In germline, CDR1 is MDHEN, CDR2 SYDVKM. CDR3 coding DNA: TGTGCCAGCCTAGGCGGAGGACAGCCCTCCACCTACGAGCAGTACTTC. Encoded protein: CASLGGGQPSTYEQYF.

This clonotype was seen a few times. The chain recombines TRBV3-1 with TRBJ2-3; 7 bases match TRBD1. The CDR3 is 18 residues long. CDR1 LGHDT and CDR2 YNNKEL come from the germline V gene (reference sequence). Germline trimming cut 0 bases from V and 0 bases from J; bases unmatched to any gene: 9. The CDR3 reads CASSQEIGTATSTDTQYF. The CDR3 DNA sequence: TGTGCCAGCAGCCAAGAAATCGGGACAGCGACTAGCACAGATACGCAGTATTTT.

This clonotype was counted at least ten times. The V gene is TRBV13, the J gene TRBJ1-1; tentative D call: TRBD1 (6 bases). The CDR3 is made up of 14 amino acids. The V and J ends lost 3 bases and 3 bases respectively, with 11 bases between them. Germline-derived CDR1 and CDR2 are PRHDT and FYEKMQ (reference sequence). The CDR3 region has the DNA TGTGCCAGCAGCTTTAGAACAGGGTACACTGAAGCTTTCTTT. Translated: CASSFRTGYTEAFF.

This clonotype has at least ten counts. The chain uses TRBV28 and TRBJ2-7, with unresolved D. The CDR3 totals 15 residues. Deletions cut 4 bases from V and 3 bases from J, with 16 bases between. CDR1 and CDR2 (germline): MDHEN, SYDVKM. CDR3 amino acids: CASSSYTAYYYEQYF. In nucleotides, the CDR3 is TGTGCCAGCAGTTCGTACACCGCATACTACTACGAGCAGTACTTC.

This clonotype was seen repeatedly, ten times or more. V gene TRBV5-1 combines with J gene TRBJ1-5; D is uncertain. The CDR3 consists of 14 residues. CDR1 and CDR2 from the germline V gene are SGHRS and YFSETQ. V was clipped by 2 bases and J by 6 bases, with 12 bases between them. The CDR3 nucleotides read TGCGCCAGCAGCTTCGGAGGAGTCGGTCAGCCCCAGCATTTT. Protein sequence: CASSFGGVGQPQHF.

This clonotype was found many times. The CDR3 nucleotides are TGTGCCTGGAGTGCCGATTCGGGACATCCATACGAGCAGTACTTC. Its translation is CAWSADSGHPYEQYF. This chain joins TRBV30 and TRBJ2-7, with D perhaps matching TRBD1 (6 bases). The length of the CDR3 is 15 residues. V lost 1 base to trimming and J lost 4 bases, with 17 bases between them. Germline V gene lookup returns CDR1 GTSNPN and CDR2 SVGIG (reference sequence).

This clonotype appeared many times. The chain couples TRBV10-3 to TRBJ1-6, with a tentative D call TRBD1 (6 bases). Germline values: CDR1 ENHRY, CDR2 SYGVKD. Trimming left V 6 bases short and J 7 bases short, with 13 bases between. This CDR3 has 14 residues. CDR3 in amino acids: CAISDRTNNSPLHF. The CDR3 nucleotides read TGTGCCATCAGCGACAGGACGAACAATTCACCCCTCCACTTT.